The 30 T cell receptor beta chains given below trace back to one sample, sequenced in a study of blood T cell repertoires in COVID-19. Clones were read by immunoSEQ multiplex PCR, and TCRdb kept only the in-frame ones, dropping some. Among roughly 320,000 clones listed, over 75% were seen once. The sequencing sample was made of peripheral blood. The receptors were sampled from a human donor in a cohort sampled during active COVID-19.

This clone has only one observation. The chain carries TRBV27 and TRBJ2-7; D not resolved. Trimming pared 3 bases from V and 6 bases from J, leaving 6 bases between. CDR1 is MNHEY and CDR2 is SMNVEV in the germline V gene (reference sequence). The CDR3 spans 11 residues. DNA for the CDR3: TGTGCCAGCAGTTTCCTTTCCGAGCAGTACTTC. Protein: CASSFLSEQYF.

The V gene is TRBV11-2, the J gene TRBJ2-1; 11 bases are shared with TRBD2. This CDR3 is built from 14 residues. Per the germline V gene, CDR1 is SGHAT and CDR2 is FQNNGV. The trim removed 8 bases at V and 6 bases at J, leaving 6 bases unmatched. CDR3 DNA: TGTGCCAGCTCCCTTAGCGGGGGGGGCAATGAGCAGTTCTTC. Translation: CASSLSGGGNEQFF. Based on the CDR3 plus reference TRBV11-2 and TRBJ2-1, the full variable domain is EAGVAQSPRYKIIEKRQSVAFWCNPISGHATLYWYQQILGQGPKLLIQFQNNGVVDDSQLPKDRFSAERLKGVDSTLKIQPAKLEDSAVYLCASSLSGGGNEQFFGPGTRLTVL.

This chain links TRBV6-5 with TRBJ1-1; 7 bases agree with TRBD1. This CDR3 spans 12 amino acids. Germline V gives CDR1 MNHEY, CDR2 SVGAGI. V was pared by 6 bases and J by 5 bases, with 3 bases of the junction left unmatched. The CDR3 sequence is CASRQGLTEAFF. CDR3 nucleotide sequence: TGTGCCAGCAGACAGGGGCTAACTGAAGCTTTCTTT.

The V and J genes are TRBV24-1 and TRBJ1-4; the D is unclear. CDR1 and CDR2 (germline): KGHDR, SFDVKD. V lost 3 bases to trimming and J lost 10 bases, with 14 bases between them. The CDR3 totals 14 residues. CDR3 in amino acids: CATSDKTKGGKLFF. In DNA form, the CDR3 reads TGTGCCACCAGTGATAAGACTAAGGGCGGAAAACTGTTTTTT.

The rearrangement links TRBV3-1 (or the pseudogene TRBV3-2) to TRBJ2-1; no clear D gene. Trimming removed 0 bases at V and 7 bases at J, with 7 bases between. CDR1 and CDR2 from the germline V gene are LGHDT and YNNKEL (reference sequence). This CDR3 comprises 13 residues. DNA for the CDR3: TGTGCCAGCAGCCAAGACCGCGTAAATGAGCAGTTCTTC. Its protein is CASSQDRVNEQFF.

The CDR3 nucleotides are TGTGCCACCAGTGATTTGCAAACAGGGGATTTCAATGAGCAGTTCTTC. Protein product: CATSDLQTGDFNEQFF. V and J are TRBV24-1 and TRBJ2-1, with TRBD1 matching over 7 bases. With 0 bases clipped from V and 6 bases from J, the junction kept 7 bases outside the gene matches. Germline CDR1 is KGHDR and CDR2 is SFDVKD. The CDR3 has 16 amino acids.

The J gene is TRBJ2-1, the V gene TRBV30, with 9 bases that match TRBD1. The CDR3 extends over 14 amino acids. Germline V gene sequence: CDR1 GTSNPN, CDR2 SVGIG (reference sequence). V trimming: 1 base; J trimming: 7 bases; junction bases outside the gene matches: 5. This CDR3 reads CAWSGGTGMNEQFF. The CDR3 region has the DNA TGTGCCTGGAGTGGGGGGACAGGGATGAATGAGCAGTTCTTC.

This sequence joins TRBV11-3 and TRBJ2-3, with D possibly TRBD2 on 6 matching bases. Trimming cost V 5 bases and J 10 bases, with 16 bases left between them. The V gene's germline CDR1 is SGHNT and CDR2 YENEEA. The CDR3 length is 13 residues. The DNA for the CDR3 is TGTGCCAGCAGCCCCCGGCTGGGGGGATCGCAGTATTTT. Amino acids: CASSPRLGGSQYF. Full variable domain (remainder filled in from reference TRBV11-3 and TRBJ2-3): EAGVVQSPRYKIIEKKQPVAFWCNPISGHNTLYWYLQNLGQGPELLIRYENEEAVDDSQLPKDRFSAERLKGVDSTLKIQPAELGDSAVYLCASSPRLGGSQYFGPGTRLTVL.

The chain uses TRBV6-2 or TRBV6-3 and TRBJ2-2; 7 bases are shared with TRBD1. The trim removed 2 bases at V and 1 base at J, leaving 7 bases unmatched. CDR1 MNHEY and CDR2 SVGEGT come from the germline V gene. CDR3 length: 17 amino acids. CDR3 loop: CASSYPLDRKNTGELFF. DNA for the CDR3: TGTGCCAGCAGTTACCCCTTGGACAGGAAGAACACCGGGGAGCTGTTTTTT.

The CDR3 bases are TGTGCCAGTAGTAGAAGACAGGGAATCGCGGACACTGAAGCTTTCTTT. It specifies CASSRRQGIADTEAFF. This chain connects TRBV19 to TRBJ1-1, with 7 nucleotides matching TRBD1. CDR3 size: 16 residues. Germline loops: CDR1 LNHDA, CDR2 SQIVND (reference sequence). The V segment lost 4 bases and the J segment 3 bases; nucleotides outside the gene matches: 11.

V usage is TRBV5-1 and J usage is TRBJ1-2; 7 nucleotides line up with TRBD1. The germline V gene encodes CDR1 SGHRS and CDR2 YFSETQ. CDR3 size: 15 residues. The V gene end was trimmed by 4 bases and the J gene end by 0 bases; junction bases not matched to a gene: 6. The CDR3 sequence: CASSLDRQANYGYTF. The DNA for the CDR3 is TGCGCCAGCAGCCTGGACAGGCAAGCTAACTATGGCTACACCTTC.

This sequence joins TRBV6-5 and TRBJ1-5; D might be TRBD1 (6 bases). In germline, CDR1 is MNHEY, CDR2 SVGAGI. The length of the CDR3 is 13 residues. V gave up 11 bases and J gave up 3 bases, with 14 bases separating them. DNA of the CDR3: TGTGCCTCGAGGGGGGGCTTCAATCAGCCCCAGCATTTT. Translation gives CASRGGFNQPQHF.

This chain links TRBV5-4 with TRBJ1-6, with D maybe TRBD1 (5 bases). Trimming pared 0 bases from V and 0 bases from J, leaving 10 bases between. The CDR3 totals 17 residues. Germline values: CDR1 SGHNT, CDR2 YYREEE (reference sequence). This chain's CDR3 is CASSLDQGSSYNSPLHF. The CDR3 bases are TGTGCCAGCAGCTTGGACCAGGGCAGCTCCTATAATTCACCCCTCCACTTT.

V gene TRBV12-5 combines with J gene TRBJ1-6, with D hard to call. CDR3 size: 16 residues. Germline loops: CDR1 LGHNT, CDR2 FRNRAP. V was pared by 1 base and J by 3 bases, with 10 bases between. CDR3 amino acids: CASGLAPSHYNSPLHF. The CDR3 DNA reads as TGTGCTAGTGGTTTGGCTCCGAGCCACTATAATTCACCCCTCCACTTT.

This clone has just a few counts. This sequence joins TRBV4-1 and TRBJ2-7; D gene unclear. With 2 bases removed from V and 6 bases from J, the gap between germline ends came to 17 bases. The CDR3 runs to 15 residues. CDR1 MGHRA and CDR2 YSYEKL come from the germline V gene. The chain's CDR3 is CASSQTYSMRGEQYF. In DNA, the CDR3 is TGCGCCAGCAGCCAAACCTACTCCATGCGCGGCGAGCAGTACTTC.

This chain uses TRBV14 with TRBJ2-3, with D maybe TRBD1 (5 bases). This CDR3 spans 15 amino acids. The V and J ends lost 4 bases and 1 base respectively, with 12 bases between them. CDR1 is SGHDN, CDR2 FVKESK, per germline. This CDR3 reads CASSRIGVGTDTQYF. The CDR3 DNA reads TGTGCCAGCAGCCGGATAGGGGTGGGCACAGATACGCAGTATTTT.

The chain joins TRBV10-2 to TRBJ2-7, with D possibly matching TRBD1 (5 bases). Per the germline V gene, CDR1 is WSHSY and CDR2 is SAAADI. This CDR3 contains 15 residues. V was cut by 0 bases and J by 5 bases, with 14 bases left in between. The DNA for the CDR3 is TGCGCCAGCAGTGAGTCCGTGGCAGGGCGAGACGAGCAGTACTTC. It codes for CASSESVAGRDEQYF.

The V call is TRBV15, the J call TRBJ2-2; 7 nucleotides align to TRBD1. With 7 bases clipped from V and 0 bases from J, the junction kept 2 bases outside the gene matches. The CDR3 covers 14 residues. The germline gives CDR1 LNHNV, CDR2 YYDKDF (reference sequence). The DNA for the CDR3 is TGTGCCACCACGAGGGGGCCGAACACCGGGGAGCTGTTTTTT. Residues: CATTRGPNTGELFF.

V is TRBV5-6 and J is TRBJ1-2; D remains unclear. The CDR3 sequence is 11 residues long. The ends were cut back, 0 bases at V and 6 bases at J, with 3 bases in the middle. Germline-derived CDR1 and CDR2 are SGHDT and YYEEEE. In DNA form, the CDR3 reads TGTGCCAGCAGCTTGGCTAATGGCTACACCTTC. Translation gives CASSLANGYTF.

The CDR3 loop is CASSEFYGGTHYNEQFF. The DNA for the CDR3 is TGCGCCAGCAGTGAATTCTACGGGGGGACCCATTACAATGAGCAGTTCTTC. J is TRBJ2-1 and V is TRBV10-1; TRBD2 aligns across 7 bases. Unmatched junction bases numbered 12, after V lost 3 bases and J lost 4 bases. Germline V gene lookup returns CDR1 WNHNN and CDR2 SYGVQD (reference sequence). The CDR3 is made up of 17 amino acids.

The chain joins TRBV2 to TRBJ2-7; possibly TRBD2 for D (6 bases). The CDR3 runs 14 residues. V was clipped by 6 bases and J by 3 bases, with 15 bases between them. Germline assignment: CDR1 SNHLY and CDR2 FYNNEI. The CDR3 DNA reads as TGTGCCAGCAGGAGGGGCGGGGTTGGCTACGAGCAGTACTTC. Translated, it gives CASRRGGVGYEQYF.

The chain has TRBV6-5 and TRBJ2-1, with a tentative D call TRBD1 (5 bases). The CDR3 is 14 residues long. The V end lost 9 bases, the J end lost 0 bases, and 12 bases lay between the germline ends. Germline CDR1 and CDR2: MNHEY and SVGAGI. CDR3 bases: TGTGCCAGTTGTTGGCAGGGCTCCTACAATGAGCAGTTCTTC. Translating it yields CASCWQGSYNEQFF.

The chain combines TRBV3-1 (or the pseudogene TRBV3-2) with TRBJ2-7; 9 bases match TRBD1. Germline CDR1 is LGHDT and CDR2 is YNNKEL (reference sequence). The trim removed 2 bases at V and 3 bases at J, leaving 8 bases unmatched. This CDR3 is 16 amino acids long. CDR3 sequence (DNA): TGTGCCAGCAGCCAAACCCCCGGGACAGGGAACTACGAGCAGTACTTC. This gives the protein CASSQTPGTGNYEQYF.

This clone showed up just once. The rearrangement uses TRBV9 and TRBJ2-7; TRBD2 might be the D (6 bases). Germline CDR1 is SGDLS and CDR2 is YYNGEE. There are 17 residues in the CDR3. V was pared by 2 bases and J by 2 bases, with 20 bases between. Here the CDR3 reads CASSVGPSGSGAYEQYF. CDR3 in DNA: TGTGCCAGCAGCGTTGGGCCCTCCGGGAGTGGGGCCTACGAGCAGTACTTC. Full variable domain (outside the CDR3, taken from reference TRBV9 and TRBJ2-7): DSGVTQTPKHLITATGQRVTLRCSPRSGDLSVYWYQQSLDQGLQFLIQYYNGEERAKGNILERFSAQQFPDLHSELNLSSLELGDSALYFCASSVGPSGSGAYEQYFGPGTRLTVT.

The chain uses TRBV6-4 and TRBJ2-2, with D unresolved. Trimming shortened V by 6 bases and J by 2 bases, and 7 bases separated the two germline ends. The germline CDR1 and CDR2 sequences are MRHNA and SNTAGT. There are 13 residues in the CDR3. The CDR3, as DNA: TGTGCCAGCAGGGACCCTAACACCGGGGAGCTGTTTTTT. This gives the protein CASRDPNTGELFF.

The rearrangement links TRBV5-1 to TRBJ1-6; no clear D gene. The CDR3 runs to 14 residues. Germline values: CDR1 SGHRS, CDR2 YFSETQ. V was shortened by 3 bases and J by 7 bases, with 11 bases between the two germline ends. Written as DNA, the CDR3 is TGCGCCAGCAGCTCACTAGCGTCGAATTCACCCCTCCACTTT. This translates into CASSSLASNSPLHF.

A single count supports this clone. The rearrangement links TRBV5-1 to TRBJ2-5; 7 bases fit TRBD2. Germline V lookup: CDR1 SGHRS, CDR2 YFSETQ. V was clipped by 1 base and J by 5 bases; unmatched bases: 8. The CDR3 length is 15 residues. The CDR3 loop is CASSLPGGEGETQYF. The CDR3 DNA reads TGCGCCAGCAGCTTGCCCGGAGGGGAGGGGGAGACCCAGTACTTC.

This chain connects TRBV12-5 to TRBJ1-5; unclear D gene. Germline CDR1 reads LGHNT; CDR2 reads FRNRAP. The CDR3 covers 16 residues. Trimming cost V 2 bases and J 0 bases, with 11 bases left between them. The CDR3 DNA is TGTGCTAGTGGTTTGTCCAACCAGTATAGCAATCAGCCCCAGCATTTT. Translated: CASGLSNQYSNQPQHF.

This clone came up once. The V call is TRBV6-5, the J call TRBJ2-3, with 9 bases identical to TRBD2. CDR1 MNHEY and CDR2 SVGAGI come from the germline V gene. The V segment lost 10 bases and the J segment 2 bases; nucleotides outside the gene matches: 10. The CDR3 runs 15 residues. The CDR3, as DNA: TGTGCCACTACCCGGACTAGCGCCTTCACAGATACGCAGTATTTT. Protein sequence: CATTRTSAFTDTQYF.

This clone was counted between two and nine times. The chain uses TRBV10-3 and TRBJ2-7; D might be TRBD2 (6 bases). This CDR3 spans 14 amino acids. Trimming shortened V by 10 bases and J by 0 bases, and 16 bases separated the two germline ends. CDR1 is ENHRY, CDR2 SYGVKD, per germline. The DNA of the CDR3 is TGTGCCACCGGAGGGAACGCACCCTCCTACGAGCAGTACTTC. Translation gives CATGGNAPSYEQYF.